The entry below describes one TCR beta chain. The trim removed 8 bases at V and 7 bases at J, leaving 6 bases unmatched. The CDR3 is made up of 12 amino acids. CDR1 and CDR2 (germline): SNHLY, FYNNEI. This record belongs to a study of blood T cell repertoires in COVID-19. Study overall: The samples span acute and convalescent COVID-19 from the United States, Italy and Spain. Sources were T cells, B-cell-depleted T cells, or PBMCs; the material itself was cDNA or gDNA.

Original processing methods: Counts of nucleated cells, estimated from reference gene primer amplification, were obtained. Clones were read by immunoSEQ multiplex PCR, and TCRdb kept only the in-frame ones, dropping some. V and J calls and clone size come straight from that table; D and trimming were deduced from the DNA. The table includes about 79,000 clones, roughly 89% detected once. This chain joins TRBV2 and TRBJ1-1; 8 bases agree with TRBD1. The clonotype comes from a man in his 70s with active or convalescent COVID-19. Material for sequencing was peripheral blood. The CDR3 DNA sequence: TGTGCCAGCGGCACAGGGGGATATGAAGCTTTCTTT. Translated: CASGTGGYEAFF.